Listed here are 21 T cell receptor beta chains from one sample, sequenced in a study of identifying expanded T cells in peripheral blood. Method: immunoSEQ multiplex PCR; TCRdb's copy keeps in-frame clones and lacks some. This table holds about 85,000 clones, around 89% found once. The sequenced sample consisted of blood. These receptors were obtained from a person aged 18 to 70 in good health.

The rearrangement joins TRBV19 to TRBJ2-5; a possible D gene is TRBD2 (6 bases). The CDR3 has 13 residues. Trimming took 10 bases from V and 2 from J, leaving 14 bases between them. Germline CDR1 LNHDA, CDR2 SQIVND (reference sequence). This chain's CDR3 is CATGVGLQETQYF. As DNA, the CDR3 is TGTGCCACGGGAGTGGGGCTTCAAGAGACCCAGTACTTC.

The chain has TRBV11-3 and TRBJ2-3; 13 bases line up with TRBD2. CDR1 is SGHNT, CDR2 YENEEA, per germline. The V segment lost 5 bases and the J segment 1 base; nucleotides outside the gene matches: 9. The CDR3 has 18 amino acids. The CDR3 nucleotides read TGTGCCAGCAGCCTCGGACTAGCGGGAGAACTAGGCACAGATACGCAGTATTTT. The encoded protein is CASSLGLAGELGTDTQYF.

This clone appeared a single time. V is TRBV19 and J is TRBJ1-1, with 9 nucleotides matching TRBD1. Losses at the gene ends were 6 bases for V and 4 bases for J; bases not matched to a gene: 9. Germline CDR1 reads LNHDA; CDR2 reads SQIVND (reference sequence). The length of the CDR3 is 15 residues. CDR3 region: CASRGFDRGFTEAFF. The CDR3, as DNA: TGTGCCAGTAGGGGATTTGACAGGGGGTTCACTGAAGCTTTCTTT.

CDR3 coding DNA: TGTGCCAGCAGCTTGGGGTGGTTAGCGGGAGCAGATACGCAGTATTTT. It translates to CASSLGWLAGADTQYF. V gene TRBV5-5 combines with J gene TRBJ2-3; 9 nucleotides agree with TRBD2. There are 16 residues in the CDR3. From germline, CDR1 is SGHKS and CDR2 YYEKEE (reference sequence). Losses at the gene ends were 0 bases for V and 4 bases for J; bases not matched to a gene: 6.

This chain connects TRBV7-3 to TRBJ2-3; D is undetermined. CDR3 size: 14 residues. V lost 8 bases, J lost 0 bases, and 12 bases lay in between. Germline V lookup: CDR1 SGHTA, CDR2 FQGTGA. The CDR3 is CASSPGSSTDTQYF. CDR3 sequence (DNA): TGTGCCAGCTCTCCCGGCAGTAGCACAGATACGCAGTATTTT. The whole variable domain, remainder taken from reference TRBV7-3 and TRBJ2-3, is GAGVSQTPSNKVTEKGKYVELRCDPISGHTALYWYRQSLGQGPEFLIYFQGTGAADDSGLPNDRFFAVRPEGSVSTLKIQRTERGDSAVYLCASSPGSSTDTQYFGPGTRLTVL.

V is TRBV30 and J is TRBJ2-2, with D tentatively TRBD2 (7 bases). The length of the CDR3 is 17 residues. V dropped 3 bases and J dropped 5 bases, with 22 bases sitting between them. CDR1 is GTSNPN and CDR2 is SVGIG in the germline V gene (reference sequence). The CDR3 coding sequence is TGTGCCTGGAGCAGACCCCTGGGGGGGCCGGGAACCGGGGAGCTGTTTTTT. This gives the protein CAWSRPLGGPGTGELFF.

The V gene is TRBV6-1, the J gene TRBJ2-7; 14 nucleotides agree with TRBD2. Unmatched junction bases numbered 4, after V lost 4 bases and J lost 5 bases. Germline CDR1 reads MNHNS; CDR2 reads SASEGT. The CDR3 spans 15 residues. DNA for the CDR3: TGTGCCAGCAGTGGACTAGCGGGAGGGCCTAACGAGCAGTACTTC. It yields the protein CASSGLAGGPNEQYF.

The chain carries TRBV10-3 and TRBJ2-2; D gene uncertain. Trimming pared 8 bases from V and 5 bases from J, leaving 3 bases between. Looked up from germline, CDR1 is ENHRY and CDR2 is SYGVKD. This CDR3 spans 10 amino acids. DNA of the CDR3: TGTGCCATCGGGACCGGGGAGCTGTTTTTT. Residues: CAIGTGELFF.

Here the CDR3 reads CASSQGGRGDGYTF. The CDR3 DNA follows: TGCGCCAGCAGCCAAGGGGGGAGAGGGGATGGCTACACCTTC. The chain employs TRBV4-3 and TRBJ1-2; D possibly corresponds to TRBD1 (5 bases). V was shortened by 1 base and J by 6 bases, with 12 bases between the two germline ends. This CDR3 contains 14 residues. Germline V gives CDR1 LGHNA, CDR2 YSLEER.

This clone was seen only a few times. The chain couples TRBV7-9 to TRBJ1-1; D is undetermined. Trimming pared 1 base from V and 3 bases from J, leaving 6 bases between. The CDR3 runs to 13 residues. Germline loops: CDR1 SEHNR, CDR2 FQNEAQ (reference sequence). CDR3 nucleotides: TGTGCCAGCAGCTTAGTGGTGTACACTGAAGCTTTCTTT. Translation: CASSLVVYTEAFF.

The V call is TRBV5-4, the J call TRBJ2-7, with D unresolved. V was shortened by 2 bases and J by 5 bases, with 14 bases between the two germline ends. The CDR3 spans 14 residues. From germline, CDR1 is SGHNT and CDR2 YYREEE (reference sequence). In nucleotides, the CDR3 is TGTGCCAGCAGCTTTAACGAACGAGACGACGAGCAGTACTTC. Its translation: CASSFNERDDEQYF.

This rearrangement joins TRBV5-4 to TRBJ1-3, with TRBD1 as a possible D gene (5 bases). Germline V gene lookup returns CDR1 SGHNT and CDR2 YYREEE (reference sequence). Trimming pared 2 bases from V and 0 bases from J, leaving 9 bases between. This CDR3 has 15 residues. The CDR3 nucleotides are TGTGCCAGCAGCTTTGGGACTGGCTCTGGAAACACCATATATTTT. Translated: CASSFGTGSGNTIYF. Together with reference TRBV5-4 and TRBJ1-3, the CDR3 gives the full variable domain: ETGVTQSPTHLIKTRGQQVTLRCSSQSGHNTVSWYQQALGQGPQFIFQYYREEENGRGNFPPRFSGLQFPNYSSELNVNALELDDSALYLCASSFGTGSGNTIYFGEGSWLTVV.

This clone appeared once. The gene calls are TRBV6-1 and TRBJ1-3, with D possibly matching TRBD1 (6 bases). This CDR3 region has 16 residues. Germline values: CDR1 MNHNS, CDR2 SASEGT. The V gene lost 1 base and the J gene lost 2 bases, with 12 bases spanning the gap. CDR3 nucleotide sequence: TGTGCCAGCAGTGAAGGTCGGGGGCGGCCTGGAAACACCATATATTTT. The encoded protein is CASSEGRGRPGNTIYF.

The sample holds one count of this clone. The rearrangement uses TRBV2 and TRBJ2-5; 7 bases map to TRBD2. The CDR3 has 15 residues. Germline CDR1 SNHLY, CDR2 FYNNEI. The V segment lost 3 bases and the J segment 11 bases; nucleotides outside the gene matches: 15. The CDR3 region is CASSDLLADSREQYF. CDR3 coding DNA: TGTGCCAGCAGTGATCTGCTAGCGGACTCTCGGGAGCAGTACTTC.

This chain joins TRBV28 and TRBJ1-4, with unresolved D. This CDR3 spans 13 amino acids. V lost 3 bases, J lost 6 bases, and 8 bases lay in between. Germline CDR1 reads MDHEN; CDR2 reads SYDVKM. The CDR3 spells CASSFRSDEKLFF. The CDR3 DNA reads as TGTGCCAGCAGTTTTCGCAGTGATGAAAAACTGTTTTTT.

The chain combines TRBV19 with TRBJ2-7, with a weak D call TRBD2 (6 bases). V was trimmed by 9 bases and J by 6 bases, leaving 24 bases between them. Germline CDR1 is LNHDA and CDR2 is SQIVND (reference sequence). This CDR3 comprises 15 residues. As DNA, the CDR3 is TGTGCCAGCGGGGGAGGCGGACCACCCCCCATCGAGCAGTACTTC. Encoded protein: CASGGGGPPPIEQYF.

The chain couples TRBV27 to TRBJ2-5; no reliable D call. The DNA end is a closer match to TRBJ2-7, so the J assignment may be wrong. CDR1 and CDR2 from the germline V gene are MNHEY and SMNVEV (reference sequence). This CDR3 is built from 15 residues. The DNA for the CDR3 is TGTGCCAGCAGTGAGGTTGGTGCCGGTCTCTACGAGCAGTACTTC. Translation: CASSEVGAGLYEQYF.

The gene calls are TRBV2 and TRBJ2-1; 12 positions match TRBD2. The CDR3 runs 15 residues. Per germline, CDR1 SNHLY and CDR2 FYNNEI. J lost 5 bases, V lost 6 bases, and 5 bases had no gene match. The CDR3 sequence is CASRGTSGRNNEQFF. The DNA for the CDR3 is TGTGCCAGCAGGGGGACTAGCGGGCGCAACAATGAGCAGTTCTTC.

V usage is TRBV5-4 and J usage is TRBJ1-2; 7 bases match TRBD1. V shed 4 bases and J 7 bases; nucleotides not matched to a gene: 7. The CDR3 covers 13 residues. Germline assignment: CDR1 SGHNT and CDR2 YYREEE (reference sequence). CDR3 sequence reads: CASSDRQGPGYTF. For the CDR3, the DNA is TGTGCCAGCAGCGACAGACAGGGTCCTGGCTACACCTTC. Based on the CDR3 plus reference TRBV5-4 and TRBJ1-2, the full variable domain is ETGVTQSPTHLIKTRGQQVTLRCSSQSGHNTVSWYQQALGQGPQFIFQYYREEENGRGNFPPRFSGLQFPNYSSELNVNALELDDSALYLCASSDRQGPGYTFGSGTRLTVV.

The V and J genes are TRBV7-2 and TRBJ1-4, with 11 bases that match TRBD1. The V gene end was trimmed by 6 bases and the J gene end by 0 bases; junction bases not matched to a gene: 6. Germline CDR1 is SGHTA and CDR2 is FQGNSA. This CDR3 has 17 residues. CDR3: CASRPGTGGSTNEKLFF. CDR3 DNA: TGTGCCAGCAGGCCCGGGACAGGGGGATCAACTAATGAAAAACTGTTTTTT.

This chain uses TRBV9 with TRBJ1-2, with 7 bases lining up with TRBD1. V lost 4 bases, J lost 2 bases, and 11 bases stayed unmatched. Germline CDR1 is SGDLS and CDR2 is YYNGEE. The CDR3 contains 16 residues. The CDR3 sequence: CASSPYTGVVNYGYTF. In DNA form, the CDR3 reads TGTGCCAGCAGCCCTTACACAGGGGTGGTCAACTATGGCTACACCTTC. Full variable domain (rest looked up from reference TRBV9 and TRBJ1-2): DSGVTQTPKHLITATGQRVTLRCSPRSGDLSVYWYQQSLDQGLQFLIQYYNGEERAKGNILERFSAQQFPDLHSELNLSSLELGDSALYFCASSPYTGVVNYGYTFGSGTRLTVV.